A selection of T cell receptor beta chains follows, all from one sample in a study of blood T cells in healthy people across ages. TCRdb passed the 5' RACE reads through MiXCR, listing each CDR3 protein once. The sample holds 1.5 million to 1.8 million distinct CDR3 sequences; roughly 43% are singletons and the top ten take just over 4%. The sample was blood. Source of these receptors: a woman aged 18-29 years in good health. Both conserved end residues are part of each CDR3. Each record gives: CDR3 length, J gene, V gene, CDR3 protein.

CDR3 length: 16
J gene: TRBJ2-1
V gene: TRBV7-9
CDR3 protein: CASRPTLAGGGNEQFF

CDR3 length: 15
J gene: TRBJ1-2
V gene: TRBV12-3/TRBV12-4
CDR3 protein: CASSSAGRGDYGYTF

CDR3 length: 13
J gene: TRBJ2-7
V gene: TRBV2
CDR3 protein: CASNLFPYNEQYF

CDR3 length: 15
J gene: TRBJ2-1
V gene: TRBV29-1
CDR3 protein: CSVCFGERGPETQFF

CDR3 length: 16
J gene: TRBJ1-6
V gene: TRBV6-5
CDR3 protein: CASSYSSGLGDSPLHF

CDR3 length: 17
J gene: TRBJ2-4
V gene: TRBV4-3
CDR3 protein: CASSPNPERGAKNIQYF

CDR3 length: 13
J gene: TRBJ1-4
V gene: TRBV15
CDR3 protein: CATSDRRNEKLFF

CDR3 length: 15
J gene: TRBJ2-7
V gene: TRBV20-1
CDR3 protein: CSARDRSGSSYEQYF

CDR3 length: 15
J gene: TRBJ2-1
V gene: TRBV20-1
CDR3 protein: CSARADRVGYNEQFF

CDR3 length: 14
J gene: TRBJ2-3
V gene: TRBV11-2
CDR3 protein: CASSKEPITDTQYF

CDR3 length: 14
J gene: TRBJ2-4
V gene: TRBV20-1
CDR3 protein: CSASRGGAKNIQYF

CDR3 length: 16
J gene: TRBJ2-5
V gene: TRBV6-2/TRBV6-3
CDR3 protein: CASSLVVAGPRETQYF

CDR3 length: 16
J gene: TRBJ2-7
V gene: TRBV20-1
CDR3 protein: CSAESPTSSYYYEQYF

CDR3 length: 16
J gene: -
V gene: TRBV7-2
CDR3 protein: CASSFGLGDRIYEQYF

CDR3 length: 14
J gene: TRBJ1-1
V gene: TRBV4-3
CDR3 protein: CASSNYRGRTEAFF

CDR3 length: 19
J gene: -
V gene: TRBV20-1
CDR3 protein: CSARDRRVAGGSAYNEQYF